Listed here are 27 T cell receptor beta chains from one sample, sequenced in a study of radiotherapy plus CTLA-4 blockade in lung cancer. Method: immunoSEQ multiplex PCR; TCRdb's copy keeps in-frame clones and lacks some. This table has 30,000 to 40,000 clones, around 83% appearing once. The starting material was peripheral blood, obtained from a patient treated with radiotherapy plus ipilimumab. The receptors here all came from a human donor with non-small cell lung cancer who had stable disease on radiotherapy plus ipilimumab.

V gene TRBV4-2 combines with J gene TRBJ2-3, with D perhaps TRBD2 (6 bases). The CDR3 runs 16 residues. Germline V gene lookup returns CDR1 LGHNA and CDR2 YNFKEQ. Trimming stripped 0 bases from V and 1 base from J, with 11 bases between. CDR3 protein: CASSQDDGRGTDTQYF. CDR3 bases: TGTGCCAGCAGCCAAGATGACGGGAGAGGCACAGATACGCAGTATTTT.

CDR3 sequence: CASSGGRADEQFF. The CDR3 bases are TGTGCCAGCAGTGGCGGGAGGGCCGATGAGCAGTTCTTC. The chain couples TRBV28 to TRBJ2-1, with TRBD2 matching over 9 bases. Germline V CDR1 and CDR2: MDHEN, SYDVKM. V gave up 5 bases and J gave up 8 bases; unmatched junction bases: 4. The CDR3 is 13 residues long.

The chain has TRBV10-3 and TRBJ1-1; D is uncertain. This CDR3 has 12 amino acids. Looked up from germline, CDR1 is ENHRY and CDR2 is SYGVKD. Deletions cut 5 bases from V and 1 base from J, with 5 bases between. The chain's CDR3 is CAISSGNTEAFF. CDR3 nucleotide sequence: TGTGCCATCAGTTCAGGGAACACTGAAGCTTTCTTT.

The chain employs TRBV5-4 and TRBJ2-1; 8 bases align to TRBD2. The CDR3 is made up of 17 amino acids. With 4 bases clipped from V and 5 bases from J, the junction kept 14 bases outside the gene matches. Germline CDR1 is SGHNT and CDR2 is YYREEE (reference sequence). CDR3 loop: CASSRGGRREENNEQFF. The CDR3 nucleotides are TGTGCCAGCAGCCGCGGGGGGAGGCGGGAGGAAAACAATGAGCAGTTCTTC. The full variable domain, in which reference TRBV5-4 and TRBJ2-1 provide the parts outside the CDR3, is ETGVTQSPTHLIKTRGQQVTLRCSSQSGHNTVSWYQQALGQGPQFIFQYYREEENGRGNFPPRFSGLQFPNYSSELNVNALELDDSALYLCASSRGGRREENNEQFFGPGTRLTVL.

This clone was seen only once. V and J are TRBV11-2 and TRBJ2-3, with 12 bases that match TRBD2. The CDR3 has 16 residues. Germline V lookup: CDR1 SGHAT, CDR2 FQNNGV. J gave up 6 bases and V 5 bases, and 9 bases lay outside the gene matches. CDR3 DNA sequence: TGTGCCAGCAGCCTAGCGGGAGGGCCAACCACGGATACGCAGTATTTT. Its protein product is CASSLAGGPTTDTQYF.

The chain uses TRBV28 and TRBJ2-7; TRBD1 might be the D (6 bases). The CDR3 totals 13 residues. Trimming left V 4 bases short and J 2 bases short, with 9 bases between. Germline V gives CDR1 MDHEN, CDR2 SYDVKM. The CDR3 loop reads CASSSDSPYEQYF. CDR3 bases: TGTGCCAGCAGTTCGGACAGCCCCTACGAGCAGTACTTC.

This clone appeared a single time. The rearrangement links TRBV4-2 to TRBJ2-3; 11 bases align to TRBD2. The CDR3 runs to 16 residues. The V segment lost 1 base and the J segment 1 base; nucleotides outside the gene matches: 1. Germline values: CDR1 LGHNA, CDR2 YNFKEQ. CDR3 in DNA: TGTGCCAGCAGCCAAGCACTAGCGGGGGGCACAGATACGCAGTATTTT. This sequence encodes CASSQALAGGTDTQYF.

V usage is TRBV28 and J usage is TRBJ2-5; 7 bases are shared with TRBD2. The tail of the sequence fits TRBJ2-7 better, so the J call may be wrong. Germline V gene sequence: CDR1 MDHEN, CDR2 SYDVKM. The CDR3 is made up of 15 amino acids. CDR3 in DNA: TGTGCCAGCAGTGGGTCCGCGGGGGAGGCCTACGAGCAGTACTTC. It codes for CASSGSAGEAYEQYF.

The chain links TRBV11-2 to TRBJ2-1; 8 bases match TRBD1. Germline V gene sequence: CDR1 SGHAT, CDR2 FQNNGV. V lost 5 bases, J lost 2 bases, and 11 bases stayed unmatched. This CDR3 contains 17 residues. DNA of the CDR3: TGTGCCAGCAGCGCTACATGGGGCAGGGGGCCCTACAATGAGCAGTTCTTC. Encoded protein: CASSATWGRGPYNEQFF.

The chain is built from TRBV9 and TRBJ2-1; D might be TRBD2 (7 bases). The CDR3 is 15 residues long. The V end lost 0 bases, the J end lost 2 bases, and 9 bases lay between the germline ends. CDR1 is SGDLS, CDR2 YYNGEE, per germline. The CDR3 sequence is CASSVDGGPYNEQFF. The CDR3 nucleotides read TGTGCCAGCAGCGTAGACGGGGGGCCCTACAATGAGCAGTTCTTC.

The V gene is TRBV19, the J gene TRBJ1-5; D possibly corresponds to TRBD1 (6 bases). This CDR3 contains 16 residues. V gave up 5 bases and J gave up 3 bases, with 17 bases separating them. CDR1 LNHDA and CDR2 SQIVND come from the germline V gene (reference sequence). CDR3 in DNA: TGTGCCAGTAGTCAGCCGACCAACAGGGTCAATCAGCCCCAGCATTTT. Amino acids: CASSQPTNRVNQPQHF.

This chain connects TRBV9 to TRBJ2-5; 9 bases agree with TRBD2. V shed 7 bases, J shed 5 bases, and the junction held 9 bases outside the gene matches. Germline CDR1 is SGDLS and CDR2 is YYNGEE. The CDR3 runs to 14 residues. This CDR3 is CASGAGGPVETQYF. The CDR3 bases are TGTGCCAGCGGGGCGGGAGGGCCAGTGGAGACCCAGTACTTC.

V and J are TRBV2 and TRBJ2-3, with 8 bases identical to TRBD1. With V trimmed by 7 bases and J by 4 bases, 7 bases remained unmatched. The CDR3 totals 14 residues. The germline V gene encodes CDR1 SNHLY and CDR2 FYNNEI. CDR3 coding DNA: TGTGCCAGCACTGGACAGGGAGAGGCAGATACGCAGTATTTT. Amino acid sequence: CASTGQGEADTQYF.

V usage is TRBV4-3 and J usage is TRBJ2-1; 7 positions agree with TRBD2. The CDR3 loop spans 15 amino acids. Germline V lookup: CDR1 LGHNA, CDR2 YSLEER. J lost 10 bases, V lost 0 bases, and 9 bases had no gene match. CDR3 amino acids: CASSQDHYGAGEQFF. The CDR3 nucleotides are TGCGCCAGCAGCCAAGATCATTACGGAGCGGGAGAGCAGTTCTTC.

The V call is TRBV7-2, the J call TRBJ2-5, with TRBD2 matching over 7 bases. The CDR3 runs to 13 residues. Per germline, CDR1 SGHTA and CDR2 FQGNSA. The V and J ends lost 0 bases and 5 bases, in that order; junction bases with no gene match: 0. In DNA form, the CDR3 reads TGTGCCAGCAGCTTAGCGGGAGGGGAGACCCAGTACTTC. Translating it yields CASSLAGGETQYF.

The rearrangement joins TRBV5-1 to TRBJ1-2, with D possibly TRBD1 on 6 matching bases. CDR3 size: 13 residues. Between the trimmed V and J ends, which lost 4 bases and 2 bases, there was a span of 9 bases. Germline lookup yields CDR1 SGHRS and CDR2 YFSETQ. Here the CDR3 DNA reads TGCGCCAGCAGCCTCAGGGGAAACTATGGCTACACCTTC. It yields the protein CASSLRGNYGYTF.

This rearrangement joins TRBV7-3 to TRBJ2-1; 12 nucleotides align to TRBD2. Per germline, CDR1 SGHTA and CDR2 FQGTGA. Losses at the gene ends were 4 bases for V and 6 bases for J; bases not matched to a gene: 4. This CDR3 has 15 residues. This chain's CDR3 is CASSSGLAGINEQFF. CDR3 in DNA: TGTGCCAGCAGCTCCGGACTAGCGGGAATCAATGAGCAGTTCTTC. Filled out from reference TRBV7-3 and TRBJ2-1, the complete variable domain reads GAGVSQTPSNKVTEKGKYVELRCDPISGHTALYWYRQSLGQGPEFLIYFQGTGAADDSGLPNDRFFAVRPEGSVSTLKIQRTERGDSAVYLCASSSGLAGINEQFFGPGTRLTVL.

CDR3 in amino acids: CATRSGFEAASYEQYF. The CDR3, as DNA: TGTGCCACCAGAAGCGGGTTTGAAGCGGCTTCCTACGAGCAGTACTTC. V usage is TRBV15 and J usage is TRBJ2-7; D is possibly TRBD2 (6 bases). The V gene lost 6 bases and the J gene lost 1 base, with 19 bases spanning the gap. CDR3 size: 16 residues. The germline CDR1 and CDR2 sequences are LNHNV and YYDKDF (reference sequence).

V is TRBV29-1 and J is TRBJ2-5; D is possibly TRBD2 (6 bases). Germline loops: CDR1 SQVTM, CDR2 ANQGSEA. This CDR3 comprises 12 residues. With 5 bases removed from V and 5 bases from J, the gap between germline ends came to 12 bases. The CDR3 sequence: CSVRRAVETQYF. The CDR3 nucleotides are TGCAGCGTTAGGAGGGCCGTGGAGACCCAGTACTTC.

The chain couples TRBV7-2 to TRBJ2-5, with D unresolved. V was shortened by 2 bases and J by 2 bases, with 12 bases between the two germline ends. Germline CDR1 is SGHTA and CDR2 is FQGNSA. The CDR3 runs to 15 residues. This chain's CDR3 is CASSLLAELQETQYF. The CDR3, as DNA: TGTGCCAGCAGCTTACTGGCAGAACTACAAGAGACCCAGTACTTC.

CDR3 bases: TGTGCCAGCAGCTTCCAGGGGCTAGCGGGATACAATGAGCAGTTCTTC. This sequence encodes CASSFQGLAGYNEQFF. The chain links TRBV7-2 to TRBJ2-1, with TRBD2 matching 9 bases. Germline lookup yields CDR1 SGHTA and CDR2 FQGNSA. The ends lost 3 bases at V and 4 bases at J; junction bases unmatched: 7. The length of the CDR3 is 16 residues.

Details on this clone: Distinct nucleotide sequences in the sample also encode this CDR3. The V call is TRBV20-1, the J call TRBJ2-7; D gene unclear. CDR1 is DFQATT, CDR2 SNEGSKA, per germline (reference sequence). V was trimmed by 6 bases and J by 2 bases, leaving 8 bases between them. The length of the CDR3 is 11 residues. CDR3 sequence: CSARTTYEQYF. The CDR3 DNA sequence: TGCAGTGCCAGAACTACCTACGAGCAGTACTTC.

This chain connects TRBV4-2 to TRBJ1-4; TRBD1 matches at 10 bases. Germline CDR1 is LGHNA and CDR2 is YNFKEQ. The CDR3 sequence is 17 residues long. Trimming removed 0 bases from V and 8 bases from J; junction bases left unmatched: 9. The DNA of the CDR3 is TGTGCCAGCAGCCAAGATCGAGGGGGACAGGGGAGAGAAAAACTGTTTTTT. Its translation: CASSQDRGGQGREKLFF.

This clone was counted once. The chain employs TRBV18 and TRBJ2-6; 10 positions match TRBD1. Germline V gene sequence: CDR1 KGHSH, CDR2 LQKENI. The CDR3 is made up of 19 amino acids. Trimming took 5 bases from V and 0 from J; bases not matched to a gene: 10. This CDR3 is CASSSRPGQGSSGANVLTF. Here the CDR3 DNA reads TGTGCCAGCTCATCACGCCCGGGACAGGGGAGCTCTGGGGCCAACGTCCTGACTTTC.

This chain connects TRBV5-4 to TRBJ1-2; 9 bases are shared with TRBD1. CDR3 length equals 14 residues. Germline CDR1 reads SGHNT; CDR2 reads YYREEE (reference sequence). V was pared by 5 bases and J by 8 bases, with 10 bases of the junction left unmatched. For the CDR3, the DNA is TGTGCCAGCAGTCACCCGGACAGGGGCGGCGGCTACACCTTC. It codes for CASSHPDRGGGYTF.

This chain joins TRBV2 and TRBJ1-2; no clear D gene. The CDR3 runs to 13 residues. V lost 5 bases to trimming and J lost 3 bases, with 10 bases between them. CDR1 and CDR2 (germline): SNHLY, FYNNEI. CDR3 protein: CASSIQSHYGYTF. CDR3 sequence (DNA): TGTGCCAGCAGTATACAGAGCCACTATGGCTACACCTTC.

The chain carries TRBV27 and TRBJ2-1; tentatively, D is TRBD2 (6 bases). The CDR3 is 14 residues long. V shed 1 base and J shed 5 bases, with 9 bases lying between them. Germline loops: CDR1 MNHEY, CDR2 SMNVEV (reference sequence). This CDR3 reads CASSLFAGNNEQFF. CDR3 coding DNA: TGTGCCAGCAGTTTATTCGCGGGAAACAATGAGCAGTTCTTC.